This T cell receptor beta chain was recovered during a study of T cells expressing NK-cell markers. Study background: Of eight sequenced donors, seven were HCMV-seropositive and one HCMV-seronegative.

Study findings and constraints: 1.0-7.0% of CD8+ T cells in several donors belonged to dominant NKG2C+ clonotypes. Similarly, these clonotypes led the CD3+CD56-NKG2C+ fraction as well in four donors. Expanded clones of NKG2C+ T cells had an unclear HCMV specificity.

TCRdb reprocessed the 5' RACE reads and reports one entry per CDR3 protein, with no DNA. The table lists 200,000 to 300,000 distinct CDR3 sequences, with around 0.37% in the top ten. The CDR3 loop spans 18 amino acids. CDR1 is MNHEY, CDR2 SVGAGI, per germline. Concerning this clonotype itself: Its antigen is currently unknown.

V and J are TRBV6-5 and TRBJ2-1; the D call from TCRdb, TRBD1, cannot be confirmed without DNA. Material for sequencing was blood T cells: a sorted CD56 or NKG2C T cell subset, CD4+ or CD8+ T cells, or bulk PBMC T cells (not recorded which). This TCR derives from a man aged 18 to 30 in good health. CDR3 sequence reads: CASSSLGEGQGSYNEQFF.